The T cell receptor (beta chain) under discussion was sequenced for a study of T cells after yellow fever vaccination. The CDR3 spans 14 residues. V was trimmed by 6 bases and J by 9 bases, leaving 18 bases between them. General study findings and limits: Once the booster was given, most primary-vaccination clones reappeared, at about 96% for CD4 and around 90% for CD8. Although most clonotypes did not, a small share appeared in both CD4 and CD8 compartments.

Using its own MiXCR run on the 5' RACE reads, TCRdb lists one record per CDR3 protein. The table records over 300,000 distinct CDR3 sequences, approximately 7% of them present only once. In regard to this clonotype: Its antigen remains unknown.

The genes are TRBV12-3 or TRBV12-4 and TRBJ2-1; the D gene is possibly TRBD1 (6 bases). The TCR sequence derives from a man between 18 and 29 years old who received the YFV17D yellow fever vaccine. This material consisted of PBMCs, taken roughly 45 days after the first yellow fever vaccination. This CDR3 is CASSTEGVSTEQFF. CDR3 DNA sequence: TGTGCCAGCAGCACAGAGGGGGTAAGCACTGAGCAGTTCTTC.